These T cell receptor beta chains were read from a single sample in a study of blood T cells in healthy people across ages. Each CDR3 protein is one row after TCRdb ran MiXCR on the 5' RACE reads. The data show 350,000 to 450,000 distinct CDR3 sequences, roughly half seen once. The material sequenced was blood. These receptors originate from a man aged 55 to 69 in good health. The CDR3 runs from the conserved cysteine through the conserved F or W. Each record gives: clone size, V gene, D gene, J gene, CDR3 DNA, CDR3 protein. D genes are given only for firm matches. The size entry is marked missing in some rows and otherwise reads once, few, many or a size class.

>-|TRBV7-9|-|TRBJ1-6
TGTGCCAGCAGCGCGGGGCGGGGCGCCAATTCACCCCTCCACTTT
CASSAGRGANSPLHF
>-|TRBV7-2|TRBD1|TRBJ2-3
TGTGCCAGCACGGGGACAGATTGGATTACGCAGTATTTT
CASTGTDWITQYF
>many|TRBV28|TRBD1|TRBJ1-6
TGTGCCAGCAGCCAGACCACCGGGACAGGGGGCCGGAGTTCACCCCTCCACTTT
CASSQTTGTGGRSSPLHF
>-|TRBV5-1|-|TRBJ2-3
TGCGCCAGCAGCTCGAGGGGACCACCGAAGGATACGCAGTATTTT
CASSSRGPPKDTQYF
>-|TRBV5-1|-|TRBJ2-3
TGCGCCAGCGCTGGGACCTTCACAGATACGCAGTATTTT
CASAGTFTDTQYF
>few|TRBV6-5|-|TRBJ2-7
TGTGCCAGCAGCCCTCCGTTCGGCAGGGGATACGAGCAGTACTTC
CASSPPFGRGYEQYF
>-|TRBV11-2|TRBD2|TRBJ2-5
TGTGCCAGCAGCCCCTGGAGCGGGAGGGCCTGTGAGACCCAGTACTTC
CASSPWSGRACETQYF
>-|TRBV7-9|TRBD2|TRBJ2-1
TGTGCCAGCAGGCCTGGACTAGCGACCTACAATGAGCAGTTCTTC
CASRPGLATYNEQFF
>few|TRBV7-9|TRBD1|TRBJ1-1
TGTGCCAGCAGCCCGGGACAGGGGGAGCCTAACACTGAAGCTTTCTTT
CASSPGQGEPNTEAFF
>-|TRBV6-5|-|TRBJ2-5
TGTGCCAGCAGTTTAGTAACAGGGTACCAAGAGACCCAGTACTTC
CASSLVTGYQETQYF
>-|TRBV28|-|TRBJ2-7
TGTGCCAGCGGCGCAGGGGTACAGTTGGGCTACGAGCAGTACTTC
CASGAGVQLGYEQYF
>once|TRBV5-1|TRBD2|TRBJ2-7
TGCGCCAGCAGCACCACTAGGCTAGCGGGCGAGCAGTACTTC
CASSTTRLAGEQYF
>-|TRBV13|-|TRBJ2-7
TGTGCCAGCAGCCTAGTGGGGTACTACGAGCAGTACTTC
CASSLVGYYEQYF
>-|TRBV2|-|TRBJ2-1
TGTGCCAGCAGAGAACTGAGCTCCTACAATGAGCAGTTCTTC
CASRELSSYNEQFF
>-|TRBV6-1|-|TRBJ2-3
TGTGCCAGCAGCCAGGTGGTAGATACGCAGTATTTT
CASSQVVDTQYF
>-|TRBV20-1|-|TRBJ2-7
TGCAGTGCTACAGGAGGGGGGTGGAACGAGCAGTACTTC
CSATGGGWNEQYF
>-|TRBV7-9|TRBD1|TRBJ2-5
TGTGCCAGCAGCTCGGTAGGGGACAGGGGGCTAGAGCAGTACTTC
CASSSVGDRGLEQYF
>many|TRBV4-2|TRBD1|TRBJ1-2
TGTGCCAGCAGCCAAATCCCCAGGGACAGGGATTATGGCTACACCTTC
CASSQIPRDRDYGYTF
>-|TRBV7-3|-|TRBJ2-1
TGTGCCAGCAGCTCGACAGCTCTTGGGGGCAATGAGCAGTTCTTC
CASSSTALGGNEQFF
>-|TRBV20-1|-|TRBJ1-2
TGCAGTGCTGGGTCAGGGGTCCCCTATGGCTACACCTTC
CSAGSGVPYGYTF
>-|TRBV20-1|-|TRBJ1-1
TGCAGTGCTATCTCACGGACGAGGACAACTGAAGCTTTCTTT
CSAISRTRTTEAFF
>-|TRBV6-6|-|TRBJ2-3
TGTGCCAGCAGTTCCCGACAAACAGATACGCAGTATTTT
CASSSRQTDTQYF
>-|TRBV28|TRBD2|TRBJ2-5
TGTGCCAGCAGTCTAATAGGGTCCCTAGCGGTCGCCGCCGGTGAGGAGTACTTC
CASSLIGSLAVAAGEEYF
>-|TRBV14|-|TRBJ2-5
TGTGCCAGCAGCCAAGAGTGGGGCACACAAGAGACCCAGTACTTC
CASSQEWGTQETQYF
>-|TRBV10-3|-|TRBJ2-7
TGTGCCATCAGCGCCGACGACTACGAGCAGTACTTC
CAISADDYEQYF
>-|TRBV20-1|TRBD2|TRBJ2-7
TGCAGTACTCAGACCAGGAGCGGGAGCTACAATGAGCAGTACTTC
CSTQTRSGSYNEQYF
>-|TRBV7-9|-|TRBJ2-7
TGTGCCAGCGGCCGGGGGAATTTGGACGAGCAGTACTTC
CASGRGNLDEQYF
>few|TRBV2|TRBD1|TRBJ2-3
TGTGCCAGCAGTGGGGGACAGGCCCGCACAGATACGCAGTATTTT
CASSGGQARTDTQYF
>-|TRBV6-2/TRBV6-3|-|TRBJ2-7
TGTGCCAGCAGTTATTCCGGGGCTACCTCCTACGAGCAGTACTTC
CASSYSGATSYEQYF
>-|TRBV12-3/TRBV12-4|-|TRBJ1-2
TGTGCCAGCAGTCGACAGAATTTGGGCGGCTACACCTTC
CASSRQNLGGYTF
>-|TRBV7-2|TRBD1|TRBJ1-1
TGTGCCAGCAGCTCCCTTCTAAGGACAGGGAGGGGCACTGAAACTTTCTTT
CASSSLLRTGRGTETFF
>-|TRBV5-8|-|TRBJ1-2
TGTGCCAGCAGCTTTAACAGGGACTATGGCTACACCTTC
CASSFNRDYGYTF
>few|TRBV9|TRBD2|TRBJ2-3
TGTGCCAGCAGCTCGGGGACTAGTTCGGCGACAGATACGCAGTATTTT
CASSSGTSSATDTQYF
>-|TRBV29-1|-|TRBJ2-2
TGCAGCGCAAGAGCGGGGACAGCGACGAACACCGGGGAGCTGTTTTTT
CSARAGTATNTGELFF
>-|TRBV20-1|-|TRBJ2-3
TGCAGTGCTAGCTCCCTGTCGGGAAGCACAGATACGCAGTATTTT
CSASSLSGSTDTQYF
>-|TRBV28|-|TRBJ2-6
TGTGCCAGCAGCCCCCTTTTGGGGTTGGGGACTGGGGCCAACGTCCTGACTTTC
CASSPLLGLGTGANVLTF
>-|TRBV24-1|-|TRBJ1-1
TGTGCCACCAGTGACCGCAACGGGGATGAAGCTTTCTTT
CATSDRNGDEAFF